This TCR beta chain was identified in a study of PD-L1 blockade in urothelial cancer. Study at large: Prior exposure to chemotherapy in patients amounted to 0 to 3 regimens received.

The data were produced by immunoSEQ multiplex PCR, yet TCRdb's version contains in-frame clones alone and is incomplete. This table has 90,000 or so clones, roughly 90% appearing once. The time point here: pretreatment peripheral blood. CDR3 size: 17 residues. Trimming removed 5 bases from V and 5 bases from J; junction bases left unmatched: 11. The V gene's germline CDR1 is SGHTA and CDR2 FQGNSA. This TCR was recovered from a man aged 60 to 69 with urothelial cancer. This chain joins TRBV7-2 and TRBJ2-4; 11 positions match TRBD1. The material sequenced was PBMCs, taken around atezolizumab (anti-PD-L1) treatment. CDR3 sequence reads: CASSIKPGQGEQNIQYF. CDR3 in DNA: TGTGCCAGCAGCATCAAACCGGGACAGGGGGAGCAAAACATTCAGTACTTC.